This note documents a single T cell receptor beta chain sequence. The antigen is not known. The data belong to a study of T cell responses to AZD1222 COVID-19 vaccine. Study-level points and caveats: Regions 160-218 and 743-854 dominated among vaccine-associated CD4 TCRs spanning spike.

The length of the CDR3 is 15 residues. CDR1 and CDR2 from the germline V gene are LNHDA and SQIVND (reference sequence). V was clipped by 3 bases and J by 0 bases, with 11 bases between them. TCRdb's copy holds only in-frame clones and misses some; the assay was immunoSEQ multiplex PCR. The sample lists about 130,000 clones, around 90% seen once, with about 6% in the top ten. The chain links TRBV19 to TRBJ1-1, with D possibly being TRBD1 (5 bases). Source: peripheral blood, taken on day 0 of AZD1222 vaccination. This TCR was sampled from an adult in good health. CDR3 coding DNA: TGTGCCAGTAGTATCATGGGACTCATGAACACTGAAGCTTTCTTT. Encoded protein: CASSIMGLMNTEAFF.